The 26 T cell receptor beta chains below come from one sample, sequenced in a study of CD8+CD57+ T cells in acquired aplastic anemia. In patients chosen for sequencing, flow cytometry had shown CD8+CD57+ cell expansion. For CDR3 and TCR beta VDJ profiling, genomic DNA was the template used. In TCRdb, the reads were re-called with MiXCR into one record per CDR3 protein. The sample yields 90,000 to 150,000 distinct CDR3 sequences, 58% seen once. The source material was sorted CD4+, CD8+, or CD8+CD57+ T cells (not recorded which) from PBMCs. These receptors were obtained from a human donor with aplastic anemia.

Here the CDR3 reads CSARVGGTQYF. As DNA, the CDR3 is TGCAGTGCTAGGGTAGGAGGGACCCAGTACTTC. The gene calls are TRBV20-1 and TRBJ2-5; the D gene is possibly TRBD2 (5 bases). CDR3 length equals 11 residues. V dropped 3 bases and J dropped 7 bases, with 9 bases sitting between them. Germline V gene sequence: CDR1 DFQATT, CDR2 SNEGSKA (reference sequence).

The J gene is TRBJ1-5, the V gene TRBV9; D remains unclear. V was trimmed by 4 bases and J by 4 bases, leaving 9 bases between them. The CDR3 runs 13 residues. The V gene's germline CDR1 is SGDLS and CDR2 YYNGEE. The CDR3 DNA is TGTGCCAGCAGCCCTCGAGGGAATCAGCCCCAGCATTTT. It translates to CASSPRGNQPQHF.

The CDR3 region is CASSMGIPDTQYF. Written as DNA, the CDR3 is TGTGCCAGTAGTATGGGTATACCAGATACGCAGTATTTT. This chain connects TRBV19 to TRBJ2-3, with D unresolved. Trimming took off 3 bases at V and 4 bases at J, with 8 bases between the two ends. The CDR3 sequence is 13 residues long. CDR1 is LNHDA and CDR2 is SQIVND in the germline V gene (reference sequence).

This chain uses TRBV2 with TRBJ2-7; 14 bases line up with TRBD2. J lost 2 bases, V lost 3 bases, and 0 bases had no gene match. Germline loops: CDR1 SNHLY, CDR2 FYNNEI. The CDR3 is 15 residues long. The CDR3 spells CASSEGLAGAYEQYF. CDR3 DNA sequence: TGTGCCAGCAGTGAGGGACTAGCGGGAGCCTACGAGCAGTACTTC. Complete variable domain (other parts from reference TRBV2 and TRBJ2-7): EPEVTQTPSHQVTQMGQEVILRCVPISNHLYFYWYRQILGQKVEFLVSFYNNEISEKSEIFDDQFSVERPDGSNFTLKIRSTKLEDSAMYFCASSEGLAGAYEQYFGPGTRLTVT.

CDR3 coding DNA: TGTGCCAGCAGAGTAGGGACAGGAGGGTTCTACGAGCAGTACTTC. Translating gives CASRVGTGGFYEQYF. The chain is built from TRBV2 and TRBJ2-7; 8 nucleotides line up with TRBD1. The CDR3 has 15 amino acids. Germline V gene data show CDR1 as SNHLY and CDR2 as FYNNEI. V gave up 6 bases and J gave up 3 bases; unmatched junction bases: 10.

This chain links TRBV7-9 with TRBJ1-6; tentative D call: TRBD1 (6 bases). The CDR3 loop spans 13 amino acids. Trimming left V 1 base short and J 16 bases short, with 14 bases between. Germline values: CDR1 SEHNR, CDR2 FQNEAQ (reference sequence). CDR3 nucleotide sequence: TGTGCCAGCAGCTTAGGGGGGGGGCTCATGCTCCACTTT. The encoded protein is CASSLGGGLMLHF.

The V and J genes are TRBV7-2 and TRBJ2-3; D unresolved. V lost 5 bases and J lost 2, with 8 bases in between. CDR3 length: 13 amino acids. CDR1 and CDR2 from the germline V gene are SGHTA and FQGNSA. CDR3: CASSPQATDTQYF. CDR3 nucleotide sequence: TGTGCCAGCAGCCCCCAGGCCACAGATACGCAGTATTTT. Combining the CDR3 with reference TRBV7-2 and TRBJ2-3 gives the whole variable domain GAGVSQSPSNKVTEKGKDVELRCDPISGHTALYWYRQSLGQGLEFLIYFQGNSAPDKSGLPSDRFSAERTGGSVSTLTIQRTQQEDSAVYLCASSPQATDTQYFGPGTRLTVL.

The chain recombines TRBV10-3 with TRBJ2-7; 7 bases are shared with TRBD1. The CDR3 runs to 12 residues. The V gene end was trimmed by 10 bases and the J gene end by 2 bases; junction bases not matched to a gene: 5. Germline V gene lookup returns CDR1 ENHRY and CDR2 SYGVKD. The CDR3 loop is CAKDRVTYEQYF. In DNA, the CDR3 is TGTGCCAAAGACAGGGTAACCTACGAGCAGTACTTC.

This clonotype was seen a handful of times. The chain employs TRBV10-3 and TRBJ2-3; TRBD2 agrees at 11 bases. Germline loops: CDR1 ENHRY, CDR2 SYGVKD. The length of the CDR3 is 15 residues. The V segment lost 10 bases and the J segment 0 bases; nucleotides outside the gene matches: 6. CDR3 in amino acids: CATRGTSGSTDTQYF. For the CDR3, the DNA is TGTGCCACGAGAGGGACTAGCGGAAGCACAGATACGCAGTATTTT.

This clonotype appeared a few times. CDR3 sequence reads: CASSYTTGPAIDTQYF. The CDR3 bases are TGTGCCAGCAGTTATACCACAGGGCCAGCAATTGATACGCAGTATTTT. The rearrangement joins TRBV7-9 to TRBJ2-3; perhaps TRBD1 as D (6 bases). The CDR3 covers 16 residues. V dropped 6 bases and J dropped 6 bases, with 22 bases sitting between them. Germline lookup yields CDR1 SEHNR and CDR2 FQNEAQ (reference sequence).

This clonotype was seen only once. The chain couples TRBV19 to TRBJ2-3; 7 bases are a match to TRBD2. The J segment lost 0 bases and the V segment lost 5 bases, leaving 5 bases of the junction unmatched. The CDR3 extends over 15 amino acids. Germline CDR1 is LNHDA and CDR2 is SQIVND (reference sequence). CDR3 in amino acids: CASSSPGLSTDTQYF. CDR3 in DNA: TGTGCCAGTAGTTCGCCGGGACTAAGCACAGATACGCAGTATTTT. Supplemented by reference TRBV19 and TRBJ2-3, the full variable domain reads DGGITQSPKYLFRKEGQNVTLSCEQNLNHDAMYWYRQDPGQGLRLIYYSQIVNDFQKGDIAEGYSVSREKKESFPLTVTSAQKNPTAFYLCASSSPGLSTDTQYFGPGTRLTVL.

This clonotype was seen a single time. The chain uses TRBV4-3 and TRBJ2-2; D unclear. The CDR3 spans 16 residues. Germline CDR1 is LGHNA and CDR2 is YSLEER. V dropped 0 bases and J dropped 7 bases, with 15 bases sitting between them. CDR3 bases: TGCGCCAGCAGCCAAGATGAGGCTAGGCTGGACGGGGAGCTGTTTTTT. Protein: CASSQDEARLDGELFF.

V usage is TRBV7-2 and J usage is TRBJ2-7, with 11 bases that match TRBD2. Germline CDR1 SGHTA, CDR2 FQGNSA. Unmatched junction bases numbered 8, after V lost 6 bases and J lost 4 bases. The CDR3 is 15 residues long. CDR3 nucleotides: TGTGCCAGCAGTTCGACTAGCGGGGCGAGGTACGAGCAGTACTTC. Its translation: CASSSTSGARYEQYF.

This clonotype was detected ten times or more. This chain connects TRBV29-1 to TRBJ1-1; the D is unclear. Germline V gene lookup returns CDR1 SQVTM and CDR2 ANQGSEA. Trimming left V 3 bases short and J 11 bases short, with 4 bases between. The CDR3 runs 8 residues. CDR3 in DNA: TGCAGCGTTGATGTGGCTTTCTTT. This translates into CSVDVAFF.

This clonotype was counted at least ten times. The chain links TRBV7-3 to TRBJ2-3; 7 nucleotides match TRBD2. Germline CDR1 reads SGHTA; CDR2 reads FQGTGA. The CDR3 loop spans 18 amino acids. V lost 1 base to trimming and J lost 2 bases; unmatched junction nucleotides: 12. CDR3 amino acids: CASSLNVFGGTHTDTQYF. CDR3 sequence (DNA): TGTGCCAGCAGCTTAAATGTTTTCGGGGGGACCCACACAGATACGCAGTATTTT.

The rearrangement uses TRBV19 and TRBJ1-2, with no clear D. Per the germline V gene, CDR1 is LNHDA and CDR2 is SQIVND (reference sequence). The CDR3 contains 13 residues. V gave up 5 bases and J gave up 3 bases, with 10 bases separating them. The CDR3 DNA reads TGTGCCAGTAGTGGTTTCGGGCACTATGGCTACACCTTC. Its translation is CASSGFGHYGYTF.

The V and J genes are TRBV29-1 and TRBJ1-2; D possibly corresponds to TRBD1 (5 bases). From germline, CDR1 is SQVTM and CDR2 ANQGSEA. The CDR3 extends over 13 amino acids. V was trimmed by 4 bases and J by 8 bases, leaving 17 bases between them. CDR3 sequence (DNA): TGCAGCGTTGGAGAGGGGAGGATAGAGGGCTACACCTTC. Translation gives CSVGEGRIEGYTF.

V gene TRBV19 combines with J gene TRBJ1-1; D uncertain. This CDR3 spans 14 amino acids. Trimming took off 3 bases at V and 0 bases at J, with 8 bases between the two ends. Germline V lookup: CDR1 LNHDA, CDR2 SQIVND (reference sequence). The CDR3 nucleotides read TGTGCCAGTAGTATTCCCGGTTTGAACACTGAAGCTTTCTTT. This encodes CASSIPGLNTEAFF. The complete variable domain, with remaining parts taken from reference TRBV19 and TRBJ1-1, reads DGGITQSPKYLFRKEGQNVTLSCEQNLNHDAMYWYRQDPGQGLRLIYYSQIVNDFQKGDIAEGYSVSREKKESFPLTVTSAQKNPTAFYLCASSIPGLNTEAFFGQGTRLTVV.

V is TRBV2 and J is TRBJ2-7; 9 bases fit TRBD1. Germline lookup yields CDR1 SNHLY and CDR2 FYNNEI. The length of the CDR3 is 14 residues. Unmatched junction bases numbered 3, after V lost 5 bases and J lost 1 base. The CDR3 sequence: CASSFGQGSYEQYF. Here the CDR3 DNA reads TGTGCCAGCAGTTTCGGACAGGGGTCCTACGAGCAGTACTTC.

The rearrangement links TRBV24-1 to TRBJ1-2, with D perhaps matching TRBD1 (5 bases). The length of the CDR3 is 14 residues. Germline assignment: CDR1 KGHDR and CDR2 SFDVKD. Trimming pared 2 bases from V and 5 bases from J, leaving 11 bases between. CDR3 sequence: CATSDSGTAYGYTF. The CDR3 bases are TGTGCCACCAGTGATTCCGGGACGGCTTATGGCTACACCTTC.

V gene TRBV29-1 combines with J gene TRBJ1-1; D possibly corresponds to TRBD1 (6 bases). Germline loops: CDR1 SQVTM, CDR2 ANQGSEA. The CDR3 is 14 amino acids. V lost 0 bases, J lost 2 bases, and 10 bases lay in between. The CDR3 here is CSVEDRGVNTEAFF. In nucleotides, the CDR3 is TGCAGCGTTGAAGATAGGGGGGTAAACACTGAAGCTTTCTTT.

This chain links TRBV19 with TRBJ2-5; D remains unclear. With 4 bases removed from V and 7 bases from J, the gap between germline ends came to 16 bases. Germline CDR1 is LNHDA and CDR2 is SQIVND (reference sequence). The CDR3 sequence is 14 residues long. CDR3 region: CASSSAAAPGTQYF. The CDR3 DNA reads TGTGCCAGTAGTAGCGCGGCAGCTCCAGGGACCCAGTACTTC.

The rearrangement joins TRBV7-6 to TRBJ2-7, with D perhaps TRBD1 (6 bases). The germline CDR1 and CDR2 sequences are SGHVS and FNYEAQ. V lost 2 bases and J lost 6, with 17 bases in between. The CDR3 sequence is 15 residues long. The CDR3 bases are TGTGCCAGCAGCTTAATGGCCAGGGGATCTGGCGAGCAGTACTTC. Protein product: CASSLMARGSGEQYF.

This chain links TRBV4-1 with TRBJ2-5, with 7 positions matching TRBD2. CDR1 and CDR2 from the germline V gene are MGHRA and YSYEKL. Unmatched junction bases numbered 6, after V lost 1 base and J lost 1 base. The length of the CDR3 is 16 residues. CDR3 in amino acids: CASSQGKAGTQETQYF. CDR3 coding DNA: TGCGCCAGCAGCCAAGGTAAAGCGGGGACCCAAGAGACCCAGTACTTC.

This clonotype was seen more than once but under ten times. This chain uses TRBV25-1 with TRBJ2-5, with a weak D call TRBD2 (6 bases). Germline CDR1 MGHDK, CDR2 SYGVNS. The CDR3 totals 14 residues. V gave up 1 base and J gave up 5 bases, with 11 bases separating them. The DNA of the CDR3 is TGTGCCAGCAGTGAATGGGGAGGTCCGGAGACCCAGTACTTC. Translation gives CASSEWGGPETQYF.

On this clonotype itself: The junction shows a germline mismatch at one end, possibly a read error. This sequence joins TRBV5-1 and TRBJ2-3, with 11 bases fitting TRBD2. The CDR3 is 16 residues long. Germline V lookup: CDR1 SGHRS, CDR2 YFSETQ. CDR3 residues: CASSSAGLAAPDTQYF. CDR3 nucleotides: TGTGCCAGCAGCTCCGCGGGACTAGCGGCTCCAGATACGCAGTATTTT.